This T cell receptor beta chain was recorded in a study of monozygotic twins with inflammatory bowel disease. Study-wide points: Heterogeneous immunosuppressive treatment regimens may have introduced variability into patient repertoires.

Germline CDR1 is LNHNV and CDR2 is YYDKDF (reference sequence). The CDR3 loop spans 14 amino acids. The draw for each donor consisted of a single 2.5 ml blood sample. To note about this clonotype: Antigen specificity is unknown.

Reanalyzing the 5' RACE reads, TCRdb keeps one entry per CDR3 protein, without DNA. Its table records approximately 400,000 distinct CDR3 sequences. Sequenced input: blood. The source is a human donor with ulcerative colitis or Crohn's disease, or a healthy co-twin of an affected twin (not recorded which). V gene TRBV15 combines with J gene TRBJ2-7; TCRdb designates TRBD1, a call that cannot be tested without DNA. The CDR3 loop is CATSSRQGTHEQYF.